This T cell receptor (beta chain) was recovered during a study of blood T cell repertoires in COVID-19. Study context: From T cells, B-cell-depleted T cells, or PBMCs came the material, which was cDNA or gDNA.

Looked up from germline, CDR1 is LNHDA and CDR2 is SQIVND (reference sequence). The CDR3 sequence is 15 residues long. J lost 2 bases, V lost 9 bases, and 6 bases had no gene match. The repertoire was sequenced with immunoSEQ multiplex PCR; TCRdb's copy has only in-frame clones and lacks some. The table shows fewer than 200,000 clones, with roughly 87% occurring only once. This TCR was sampled from a human donor with acute COVID-19. The donor label of this sample is uncertain. Material for sequencing was PBMCs or T cells enriched from blood (not recorded which). This chain joins TRBV19 and TRBJ2-3, with TRBD1 matching 12 bases. CDR3 sequence reads: CASAGTGGHTDTQYF. Here the CDR3 DNA reads TGTGCCAGCGCCGGGACAGGGGGCCACACAGATACGCAGTATTTT.